Listed below are T cell receptor beta chains from one sample, sequenced in a study of identical twins. TCRdb re-called the 5' RACE reads through MiXCR, storing one row per CDR3 protein. The sample yields hundreds of thousands of distinct CDR3 sequences, 9% to 15% seen once. These sequences were also reported in another study, on yellow fever vaccine responses in identical twins.

The sample was CD8+ T cells sorted from blood. The source is a woman between 18 and 30 years old in good health. CDR3s include the opening cysteine and the closing phenylalanine or tryptophan. The D gene is left open where the match is weak. Clone size is shown for a subset of rows, as once, few, many or a class of expanded clone.

V gene: TRBV25-1; J gene: TRBJ1-2; clone size: few; D gene: -; CDR3 length: 17; CDR3 protein: CASSGVSGTDLNYGYTF; CDR3 DNA: TGTGCCAGCAGTGGAGTTTCCGGGACCGACTTAAACTATGGCTACACCTTC
V gene: TRBV7-8; J gene: TRBJ2-3; clone size: once; D gene: -; CDR3 length: 15; CDR3 protein: CASSLGRKSTDTQYF; CDR3 DNA: TGTGCCAGCAGCTTAGGGCGGAAGAGCACAGATACGCAGTATTTT
V gene: TRBV7-9; J gene: TRBJ2-7; clone size: few; D gene: TRBD1; CDR3 length: 15; CDR3 protein: CASSPPGQGAPEQYF; CDR3 DNA: TGTGCCAGCAGCCCACCGGGACAGGGGGCGCCTGAGCAGTACTTC
V gene: TRBV7-8; J gene: TRBJ2-1; clone size: -; D gene: TRBD2; CDR3 length: 18; CDR3 protein: CASSFLGGGIRSYNEQFF; CDR3 DNA: TGTGCCAGCAGCTTCCTCGGCGGGGGGATCAGGAGTTACAATGAGCAGTTCTTC
V gene: TRBV7-9; J gene: TRBJ1-1; clone size: many; D gene: -; CDR3 length: 12; CDR3 protein: CASSLDRAEAFF; CDR3 DNA: TGTGCCAGCAGCTTAGATAGGGCTGAAGCTTTCTTT
V gene: TRBV3-1; J gene: TRBJ2-2; clone size: few; D gene: -; CDR3 length: 16; CDR3 protein: CASSQDLQTQGGELFF; CDR3 DNA: TGTGCCAGCAGCCAAGATTTGCAGACACAGGGCGGGGAGCTGTTTTTT
V gene: TRBV2; J gene: TRBJ2-3; clone size: few; D gene: TRBD2; CDR3 length: 16; CDR3 protein: CASRALSGENTDTQYF; CDR3 DNA: TGTGCCAGCAGGGCCCTTAGCGGGGAAAACACAGATACGCAGTATTTT
V gene: TRBV24-1; J gene: TRBJ2-1; clone size: few; D gene: TRBD2; CDR3 length: 17; CDR3 protein: CATSDSSAGFRDNEQFF; CDR3 DNA: TGTGCCACCAGTGATTCGTCAGCGGGATTTCGAGACAATGAGCAGTTCTTC
V gene: TRBV18; J gene: TRBJ2-5; clone size: -; D gene: -; CDR3 length: 15; CDR3 protein: CASSRDTERRETQYF; CDR3 DNA: TGTGCCAGCTCACGCGACACAGAGCGTAGAGAGACCCAGTACTTC
V gene: TRBV10-2; J gene: TRBJ1-2; clone size: -; D gene: -; CDR3 length: 13; CDR3 protein: CASRAGLNYGYTF; CDR3 DNA: TGCGCCAGCAGGGCAGGATTAAACTATGGCTACACCTTC
V gene: TRBV12-3/TRBV12-4; J gene: TRBJ2-5; clone size: many; D gene: TRBD2; CDR3 length: 18; CDR3 protein: CASSLLGLAGVGEETQYF; CDR3 DNA: TGTGCCAGCAGTTTATTAGGACTAGCGGGAGTCGGTGAGGAGACCCAGTACTTC
V gene: TRBV27; J gene: TRBJ1-2; clone size: -; D gene: TRBD1; CDR3 length: 15; CDR3 protein: CASSPRDGTGLGYTF; CDR3 DNA: TGTGCCAGCAGTCCCCGGGACGGGACAGGGCTTGGTTACACCTTC
V gene: TRBV6-1; J gene: TRBJ1-1; clone size: -; D gene: -; CDR3 length: 13; CDR3 protein: CASSEVRGTEAFF; CDR3 DNA: TGTGCCAGCAGTGAAGTGCGTGGGACTGAAGCTTTCTTT
V gene: TRBV24-1; J gene: TRBJ2-2; clone size: -; D gene: TRBD1; CDR3 length: 13; CDR3 protein: CATRDSSTGELFF; CDR3 DNA: TGTGCCACCCGGGACAGTTCCACCGGGGAGCTGTTTTTT
V gene: TRBV4-2; J gene: TRBJ2-2; clone size: -; D gene: TRBD2; CDR3 length: 16; CDR3 protein: CASSPLAGGGTGELFF; CDR3 DNA: TGTGCCAGCAGCCCATTAGCGGGAGGGGGCACCGGGGAGCTGTTTTTT
V gene: TRBV5-6; J gene: TRBJ1-5; clone size: -; D gene: -; CDR3 length: 14; CDR3 protein: CASSLSDANQPQHF; CDR3 DNA: TGTGCCAGCAGCTTGTCAGACGCCAATCAGCCCCAGCATTTT
V gene: TRBV5-1; J gene: TRBJ2-3; clone size: few; D gene: -; CDR3 length: 15; CDR3 protein: CASSSGTSSTDTQYF; CDR3 DNA: TGCGCCAGCAGCTCCGGGACTTCTAGCACAGATACGCAGTATTTT
V gene: TRBV6-5; J gene: TRBJ2-7; clone size: few; D gene: -; CDR3 length: 13; CDR3 protein: CASSYDLGYEQYF; CDR3 DNA: TGTGCCAGCAGCTACGACTTAGGCTACGAGCAGTACTTC
V gene: TRBV20-1; J gene: TRBJ2-5; clone size: few; D gene: -; CDR3 length: 14; CDR3 protein: CSTLLKAVQETQYF; CDR3 DNA: TGCAGTACCCTTTTAAAGGCGGTCCAAGAGACCCAGTACTTC
V gene: TRBV10-2; J gene: TRBJ2-1; clone size: few; D gene: TRBD2; CDR3 length: 16; CDR3 protein: CASNGLVSSTYNEQFF; CDR3 DNA: TGCGCCAGCAACGGACTAGTCTCCTCTACCTACAATGAGCAGTTCTTC
V gene: TRBV5-5; J gene: TRBJ2-5; clone size: -; D gene: TRBD2; CDR3 length: 20; CDR3 protein: CASSLAGLAGGISRQETQYF; CDR3 DNA: TGTGCCAGCAGCTTGGCGGGACTAGCGGGGGGAATAAGTCGACAAGAGACCCAGTACTTC
V gene: TRBV4-1; J gene: TRBJ2-1; clone size: -; D gene: -; CDR3 length: 13; CDR3 protein: CATQGPATNEQFF; CDR3 DNA: TGCGCCACCCAGGGACCCGCGACGAATGAGCAGTTCTTC
V gene: TRBV7-9; J gene: TRBJ2-1; clone size: few; D gene: -; CDR3 length: 15; CDR3 protein: CASSPEVAGVDEQFF; CDR3 DNA: TGTGCCAGCAGCCCCGAGGTGGCAGGGGTTGATGAGCAGTTCTTC
V gene: TRBV6-2/TRBV6-3; J gene: TRBJ2-7; clone size: few; D gene: -; CDR3 length: 17; CDR3 protein: CASSYTRLVPSSYEQYF; CDR3 DNA: TGTGCCAGCAGTTACACGCGACTAGTCCCTTCCTCCTACGAGCAGTACTTC
V gene: TRBV6-1; J gene: TRBJ2-1; clone size: -; D gene: TRBD1; CDR3 length: 16; CDR3 protein: CASSGDGTGDYNEQFF; CDR3 DNA: TGTGCCAGCAGTGGGGACGGGACAGGGGACTACAATGAGCAGTTCTTC
V gene: TRBV5-1; J gene: TRBJ2-6; clone size: few; D gene: -; CDR3 length: 16; CDR3 protein: CASSLDRETGANVLTF; CDR3 DNA: TGCGCCAGCAGCTTGGACAGGGAAACTGGGGCCAACGTCCTGACTTTC
V gene: TRBV12-3/TRBV12-4; J gene: TRBJ2-3; clone size: -; D gene: -; CDR3 length: 15; CDR3 protein: CASSLEGWGPDTQYF; CDR3 DNA: TGTGCCAGCAGTTTAGAGGGGTGGGGTCCAGATACGCAGTATTTT
V gene: TRBV6-1; J gene: TRBJ1-1; clone size: -; D gene: -; CDR3 length: 13; CDR3 protein: CASSRGENTEAFF; CDR3 DNA: TGTGCCAGCAGCCGAGGTGAGAACACTGAAGCTTTCTTT
V gene: TRBV5-1; J gene: TRBJ2-3; clone size: few; D gene: TRBD2; CDR3 length: 15; CDR3 protein: CASSYSVSGKDTQYF; CDR3 DNA: TGCGCCAGCAGCTACTCGGTTAGCGGGAAGGATACGCAGTATTTT
V gene: TRBV5-1; J gene: TRBJ1-4; clone size: -; D gene: TRBD1; CDR3 length: 15; CDR3 protein: CASSLGDSSSEKLFF; CDR3 DNA: TGCGCCAGCAGCTTGGGGGACAGTTCGAGTGAAAAACTGTTTTTT
V gene: TRBV7-8; J gene: TRBJ2-7; clone size: few; D gene: TRBD2; CDR3 length: 16; CDR3 protein: CASSVTGGRLHYEQYF; CDR3 DNA: TGTGCCAGCAGCGTGACCGGCGGGAGGCTCCATTACGAGCAGTACTTC
V gene: TRBV29-1; J gene: TRBJ2-7; clone size: few; D gene: -; CDR3 length: 14; CDR3 protein: CSATPGTISYEQYF; CDR3 DNA: TGCAGCGCCACTCCCGGGACAATTTCCTACGAGCAGTACTTC
V gene: TRBV2; J gene: TRBJ2-1; clone size: -; D gene: -; CDR3 length: 11; CDR3 protein: CASIGLNEQFF; CDR3 DNA: TGTGCCAGCATTGGACTGAATGAGCAGTTCTTC
V gene: TRBV5-6; J gene: TRBJ2-3; clone size: few; D gene: TRBD2; CDR3 length: 15; CDR3 protein: CASSLASGSEDTQYF; CDR3 DNA: TGTGCCAGCAGCTTGGCTAGCGGGAGCGAAGATACGCAGTATTTT
V gene: TRBV12-3/TRBV12-4; J gene: TRBJ2-5; clone size: few; D gene: -; CDR3 length: 12; CDR3 protein: CASSFGQETQYF; CDR3 DNA: TGTGCCAGCAGTTTCGGCCAAGAGACCCAGTACTTC
V gene: TRBV9; J gene: TRBJ1-2; clone size: -; D gene: -; CDR3 length: 12; CDR3 protein: CASDAGSYGYTF; CDR3 DNA: TGTGCCAGCGATGCGGGTTCCTATGGCTACACCTTC
V gene: TRBV9; J gene: TRBJ2-5; clone size: -; D gene: -; CDR3 length: 14; CDR3 protein: CASSAGGLQETQYF; CDR3 DNA: TGTGCCAGCAGCGCCGGGGGCCTACAAGAGACCCAGTACTTC
V gene: TRBV20-1; J gene: TRBJ1-5; clone size: many; D gene: -; CDR3 length: 12; CDR3 protein: CSARGSGQPQHF; CDR3 DNA: TGCAGTGCTAGAGGGTCGGGCCAGCCCCAGCATTTT